This entry lists 30 T cell receptor beta chains sequenced from one sample in a study of blood T cell repertoires in COVID-19. Here immunoSEQ multiplex PCR was the method, and the copy in TCRdb shows in-frame clones only, minus some. The sample has 380,000 or so clones; 80% to 90% are singletons. Specimen: peripheral blood. Source of these receptors: a man between 40 and 49 years old with acute or convalescent COVID-19.

The chain couples TRBV5-6 to TRBJ2-3, with 10 bases matching TRBD2. The V gene's germline CDR1 is SGHDT and CDR2 YYEEEE. After removal of 1 base from V and 3 bases from J, the junction contained 5 bases not matched to a gene. This CDR3 is 16 amino acids long. The CDR3 region has the DNA TGTGCCAGCAGCTTGTTCGGAGCGGGGGGGACAGATACGCAGTATTTT. It specifies CASSLFGAGGTDTQYF.

CDR3: CASSGGEGGYGYTF. The CDR3 bases are TGTGCCAGCAGCGGAGGGGAGGGTGGCTATGGCTACACCTTC. The genes are TRBV7-8 and TRBJ1-2; a possible D gene is TRBD1 (5 bases). Germline CDR1 reads SGHVS; CDR2 reads FQNEAQ. The V and J ends lost 5 bases and 4 bases respectively, with 14 bases between them. This CDR3 comprises 14 residues. Variable domain in full (rest from reference TRBV7-8 and TRBJ1-2): GAGVSQSPRYKVAKRGQDVALRCDPISGHVSLFWYQQALGQGPEFLTYFQNEAQLDKSGLPSDRFFAERPEGSVSTLKIQRTQQEDSAVYLCASSGGEGGYGYTFGSGTRLTVV.

V usage is TRBV5-4 and J usage is TRBJ2-3; 13 positions agree with TRBD2. This CDR3 spans 17 amino acids. Germline V gives CDR1 SGHNT, CDR2 YYREEE (reference sequence). V trimming: 5 bases; J trimming: 3 bases; junction bases outside the gene matches: 9. As DNA, the CDR3 is TGTGCCAGCAGACTCGGACTAGCGGGAGATGGTACAGATACGCAGTATTTT. Translating gives CASRLGLAGDGTDTQYF.

The chain combines TRBV6-2 or TRBV6-3 with TRBJ1-1; D remains ambiguous. The CDR3 totals 15 residues. V was shortened by 3 bases and J by 4 bases, with 15 bases between the two germline ends. Germline CDR1 is MNHEY and CDR2 is SVGEGT. The CDR3 nucleotides read TGTGCCAGCAGTTATGTTTGGCTGGGGAGCACTGAAGCTTTCTTT. Translation gives CASSYVWLGSTEAFF.

The gene calls are TRBV6-5 and TRBJ1-1; no clear D gene. The CDR3 loop spans 14 amino acids. The germline V gene has CDR1 MNHEY and CDR2 SVGAGI. Trimming pared 2 bases from V and 0 bases from J, leaving 7 bases between. The CDR3 reads CASSYGQLNTEAFF. CDR3 nucleotides: TGTGCCAGCAGTTACGGGCAGTTGAACACTGAAGCTTTCTTT.

This chain links TRBV27 with TRBJ2-1; 9 bases are shared with TRBD2. CDR3 length: 15 residues. Trimming cost V 3 bases and J 9 bases; bases outside gene matches: 9. Per germline, CDR1 MNHEY and CDR2 SMNVEV (reference sequence). CDR3 in amino acids: CASSFFTSGLSEQFF. The CDR3 DNA reads as TGTGCCAGCAGTTTCTTTACTAGCGGGTTGAGTGAGCAGTTCTTC.

The chain joins TRBV28 to TRBJ1-5; possible D gene TRBD1, 6 bases. V lost 4 bases to trimming and J lost 2 bases, with 12 bases between them. CDR1 and CDR2 (germline): MDHEN, SYDVKM. There are 15 residues in the CDR3. DNA for the CDR3: TGTGCCAGCAGTTCTCTACAGGGTGGCAATCAGCCCCAGCATTTT. Translated: CASSSLQGGNQPQHF. Full variable domain (rest looked up from reference TRBV28 and TRBJ1-5): DVKVTQSSRYLVKRTGEKVFLECVQDMDHENMFWYRQDPGLGLRLIYFSYDVKMKEKGDIPEGYSVSREKKERFSLILESASTNQTSMYLCASSSLQGGNQPQHFGDGTRLSIL.

The CDR3 here is CASSLTGAIEKLFF. In DNA form, the CDR3 reads TGTGCCAGCAGCCTGACAGGGGCGATTGAAAAACTGTTTTTT. The chain is built from TRBV2 and TRBJ1-4; 8 bases align to TRBD1. The CDR3 consists of 14 residues. Germline trimming cut 6 bases from V and 7 bases from J; bases unmatched to any gene: 7. Germline V CDR1 and CDR2: SNHLY, FYNNEI.

This sequence joins TRBV3-1 (or the pseudogene TRBV3-2) and TRBJ1-2; TRBD1 agrees at 7 bases. CDR3 length: 15 residues. The germline gives CDR1 LGHDT, CDR2 YNNKEL (reference sequence). The trim removed 1 base at V and 10 bases at J, leaving 12 bases unmatched. CDR3 nucleotide sequence: TGTGCCAGCAGCCAAGCCGGCGCAGGGGGGAATACCTACACCTTC. Its protein product is CASSQAGAGGNTYTF.

This rearrangement joins TRBV18 to TRBJ1-2; 7 bases map to TRBD1. The V gene end was trimmed by 1 base and the J gene end by 8 bases; junction bases not matched to a gene: 10. Germline CDR1 reads KGHSH; CDR2 reads LQKENI. The CDR3 covers 15 residues. CDR3 nucleotides: TGTGCCAGCTCACCACGAACGGACAGGAGGTACGGCTACACCTTC. It encodes CASSPRTDRRYGYTF.

The rearrangement links TRBV28 to TRBJ1-2; 8 bases agree with TRBD1. V lost 4 bases, J lost 5 bases, and 6 bases stayed unmatched. Germline CDR1 MDHEN, CDR2 SYDVKM. CDR3 length: 14 residues. CDR3 sequence reads: CASSYGQGQYGYTF. Here the CDR3 DNA reads TGTGCCAGCAGTTATGGACAGGGCCAGTATGGCTACACCTTC.

This chain connects TRBV7-9 to TRBJ2-2, with 7 bases lining up with TRBD1. Trimming removed 6 bases from V and 1 base from J; junction bases left unmatched: 5. CDR3 length: 15 amino acids. Germline assignment: CDR1 SEHNR and CDR2 FQNEAQ (reference sequence). The CDR3 reads CASREDRQNTGELFF. CDR3 in DNA: TGTGCCAGCAGGGAGGACAGGCAGAACACCGGGGAGCTGTTTTTT.

This clone was detected only a few times. The chain uses TRBV5-5 and TRBJ1-2; 11 positions match TRBD1. J was trimmed by 10 bases and V by 4 bases; bases with no gene match: 6. Looked up from germline, CDR1 is SGHKS and CDR2 is YYEKEE (reference sequence). This CDR3 is 13 amino acids long. CDR3 DNA: TGTGCCAGCAGCGCCGGGACAGGGGGGATCTACACCTTC. Protein product: CASSAGTGGIYTF.

The gene calls are TRBV7-9 and TRBJ1-1, with D possibly being TRBD1 (6 bases). V shed 4 bases and J shed 0 bases, with 18 bases lying between them. Germline V gene lookup returns CDR1 SEHNR and CDR2 FQNEAQ (reference sequence). The CDR3 loop spans 17 amino acids. The CDR3 sequence is CASSSPRRTDMNTEAFF. The CDR3, as DNA: TGTGCCAGCAGCTCTCCTCGACGGACAGACATGAACACTGAAGCTTTCTTT.

This chain joins TRBV4-1 and TRBJ2-1; TRBD2 agrees at 8 bases. V was clipped by 4 bases and J by 6 bases; unmatched bases: 14. The CDR3 loop spans 17 amino acids. Germline values: CDR1 MGHRA, CDR2 YSYEKL. Here the CDR3 reads CASSRIDQRERFNEQFF. The CDR3 nucleotides are TGCGCCAGCAGCCGGATAGACCAGCGGGAGAGGTTCAATGAGCAGTTCTTC.

The chain couples TRBV27 to TRBJ1-2, with a possible D match to TRBD1 (5 bases). There are 16 residues in the CDR3. Germline assignment: CDR1 MNHEY and CDR2 SMNVEV (reference sequence). Between the trimmed V and J ends, which lost 6 bases and 2 bases, there was a span of 19 bases. The CDR3 protein is CASRSPLRAGNYGYTF. CDR3 DNA: TGTGCCAGCAGATCGCCACTCAGGGCAGGGAACTATGGCTACACCTTC.

The V and J genes are TRBV5-6 and TRBJ1-1; D not resolved. This CDR3 is 14 amino acids long. Germline V lookup: CDR1 SGHDT, CDR2 YYEEEE. Trimming took off 2 bases at V and 1 base at J, with 9 bases between the two ends. The CDR3 protein is CASSFAGRNTEAFF. DNA of the CDR3: TGTGCCAGCAGCTTTGCAGGCAGGAACACTGAAGCTTTCTTT.

This chain connects TRBV5-1 to TRBJ2-1; 16 positions agree with TRBD2. The CDR3 loop spans 17 amino acids. After removal of 4 bases from V and 9 bases from J, the junction contained 10 bases not matched to a gene. Germline assignment: CDR1 SGHRS and CDR2 YFSETQ. The CDR3 bases are TGCGCCAGCAGCGGCGGGACTAGCGGGAGGGCCGGAGGTGAGCAGTTCTTC. This gives the protein CASSGGTSGRAGGEQFF.

The chain employs TRBV27 and TRBJ1-5; tentative D call: TRBD1 (5 bases). Germline V gives CDR1 MNHEY, CDR2 SMNVEV (reference sequence). The ends were cut back, 4 bases at V and 3 bases at J, with 13 bases in the middle. This CDR3 spans 15 amino acids. This CDR3 is CASSSGPAVNQPQHF. The CDR3 nucleotides read TGTGCCAGCAGTTCAGGGCCGGCCGTCAATCAGCCCCAGCATTTT.

V gene TRBV6-5 combines with J gene TRBJ1-5; 8 bases agree with TRBD1. Germline CDR1 is MNHEY and CDR2 is SVGAGI. CDR3 length equals 15 residues. V lost 2 bases and J lost 3; bases outside the gene matches: 3. The CDR3 nucleotides read TGTGCCAGCAGTTACGACAGGGGCCTCAATCAGCCCCAGCATTTT. Residues: CASSYDRGLNQPQHF.

This clone has a handful of counts. The chain uses TRBV7-2 and TRBJ2-3; 9 bases are shared with TRBD2. The CDR3 has 18 amino acids. Germline CDR1 SGHTA, CDR2 FQGNSA. V shed 2 bases and J 0 bases; nucleotides not matched to a gene: 9. CDR3 in amino acids: CASSLQATTSGSTDTQYF. Written as DNA, the CDR3 is TGTGCCAGCAGCTTACAGGCTACGACTAGCGGTAGCACAGATACGCAGTATTTT.

To note about this clone: At one boundary the junction diverges from the germline segment, which might be a read error. This chain links TRBV3-1 (or the pseudogene TRBV3-2) with TRBJ2-7; TRBD1 aligns across 8 bases. This CDR3 is built from 16 residues. Germline loops: CDR1 LGHDT, CDR2 YNNKEL (reference sequence). The CDR3 loop reads CASSPPSGTGSFEQYF. Here the CDR3 DNA reads TGTGCCAGCAGCCCTCCGTCTGGGACAGGATCCTTCGAGCAGTACTTC.

The chain uses TRBV5-4 and TRBJ1-2; tentative D call: TRBD1 (5 bases). This CDR3 spans 13 amino acids. Per the germline V gene, CDR1 is SGHNT and CDR2 is YYREEE (reference sequence). V was trimmed by 3 bases and J by 5 bases, leaving 11 bases between them. This CDR3 is CASSSEAGYGYTF. As DNA, the CDR3 is TGTGCCAGCAGCTCCGAGGCAGGGTATGGCTACACCTTC.

The chain recombines TRBV6-1 with TRBJ2-7, with TRBD2 as a possible D gene (6 bases). Germline V lookup: CDR1 MNHNS, CDR2 SASEGT. CDR3 length: 15 residues. The ends were cut back, 2 bases at V and 0 bases at J, with 11 bases in the middle. The CDR3 sequence: CASSELGGSSYEQYF. CDR3 DNA sequence: TGTGCCAGCAGTGAACTGGGGGGTAGCTCCTACGAGCAGTACTTC.

The J gene is TRBJ1-1, the V gene TRBV5-1; possible D gene TRBD1, 6 bases. Germline V gene data show CDR1 as SGHRS and CDR2 as YFSETQ. The CDR3 extends over 15 amino acids. Trimming removed 0 bases from V and 2 bases from J, with 11 bases in between. CDR3 sequence reads: CASSLGYRANTEAFF. DNA for the CDR3: TGCGCCAGCAGCTTGGGGTACAGGGCCAACACTGAAGCTTTCTTT.

This clone was seen only once. This chain joins TRBV11-2 and TRBJ2-7; a weak D match, TRBD2 (6 bases). CDR1 and CDR2 (germline): SGHAT, FQNNGV. V was trimmed by 4 bases and J by 5 bases, leaving 18 bases between them. The CDR3 consists of 15 residues. The CDR3 DNA reads TGTGCCAGCAGCTCCCGGGACGTTCGGGAGCACGAGCAGTACTTC. Translating it yields CASSSRDVREHEQYF.

The chain uses TRBV18 and TRBJ1-6; D perhaps matches TRBD1 (5 bases). There are 14 residues in the CDR3. Germline V CDR1 and CDR2: KGHSH, LQKENI. Trimming left V 2 bases short and J 7 bases short, with 9 bases between. The CDR3 coding sequence is TGTGCCAGCTCACCATCGACAGAAAATTCACCCCTCCACTTT. As protein: CASSPSTENSPLHF.

This sequence joins TRBV4-1 and TRBJ2-3, with D perhaps TRBD2 (5 bases). The length of the CDR3 is 15 residues. Trimming shortened V by 1 base and J by 3 bases, and 11 bases separated the two germline ends. Germline CDR1 MGHRA, CDR2 YSYEKL. The CDR3 region is CASSQAVSATDTQYF. The CDR3 DNA sequence: TGCGCCAGCAGCCAAGCGGTTAGCGCAACAGATACGCAGTATTTT.

The chain recombines TRBV29-1 with TRBJ2-1; no clear D. The CDR3 is 13 residues long. Germline lookup yields CDR1 SQVTM and CDR2 ANQGSEA. V lost 0 bases and J 9 bases, leaving 12 bases between the germline ends. Here the CDR3 reads CSVEEARIGEQFF. CDR3 nucleotides: TGCAGCGTTGAAGAAGCCAGGATTGGTGAGCAGTTCTTC.

This clone showed up just once. V is TRBV7-2 and J is TRBJ2-1, with 11 positions matching TRBD2. J gave up 15 bases and V 1 base, and 8 bases lay outside the gene matches. Germline V gene lookup returns CDR1 SGHTA and CDR2 FQGNSA. This CDR3 has 14 residues. In DNA form, the CDR3 reads TGTGCCAGCAGCTTAGAGCTAGCGGGGGGATCGGGGTTCTTC. This sequence encodes CASSLELAGGSGFF.